The present TCR beta chain was sequenced within a study of blood T cell repertoires in COVID-19 (TCRdb year 2020). Turning to the overall study: The collaborator samples originated in the United States, Italy and Spain and spanned the acute and convalescent phases of COVID-19. The prospective study material was composed of cDNA or gDNA derived from T cells, B-cell-depleted T cells, or PBMCs. The dataset comprised deeply sampled blood TCRbeta repertoires from subjects exposed to, actively infected with, or recovered from COVID-19. The repertoires were released in a freely available public database meant as a resource for research on the immune response to SARS-CoV-2. The samples were drawn from the first 160 participants of the ongoing ImmuneRACE study and from some 1,300 subjects provided by 6 global collaborators. A de-identified subject ID, COVID-19 status, age in years and sex were almost always included in the sample metadata. HLA class I and class II types, where available, came from metadata supplied by the sample provider rather than from assay-based typing.

In the prospective study, participants were about 18 to 100 years old, resided in about two dozen geographic areas of the United States, and were enrolled through a virtual design. Cohort assignment in the prospective study relied on participant-reported clinical history from a screening survey and a study questionnaire. Mobile phlebotomists in the prospective study collected whole blood, serum and a nasopharyngeal or oropharyngeal swab from every participant. Participants in the prospective study had the option to provide additional blood draws and questionnaires over a 2-month period. Blood samples from the prospective study were shipped frozen or at room temperature prior to DNA extraction. Broader findings and caveats from the paper: How much clinical and demographic metadata was included differed by source and by participant, and the metadata was provided uncurated.

Of note for this clone: Its cognate antigen has yet to be identified. No base-level quality is on record; no much larger clone is a single base apart.

TCRbeta CDR3 regions were amplified from genomic DNA by means of the immunoSEQ Assay, a bias-controlled multiplex PCR. In the original analysis: The number of nucleated cells in each sample was estimated from the amplification of reference gene primers within the assay. Sequence reads were collapsed and filtered to measure the absolute abundance of every unique TCRbeta CDR3 rearrangement. For each sample, productive Simpson clonality was calculated as the square root of Simpson's diversity index over productive rearrangements. Here the immuneACCESS table is served through TCRdb, limited to in-frame sequences with V and J called. Missing clones are a known gap in these copies; in checked studies unresolved V genes cover under half, and the rest lacks a known reason. The DNA was the basis for D and trimming; V, J and clone size are from that table. The sample includes some 200,000 clones, with just over 85% observed a single time. Less than 4.5% of the sample is in the top ten clones.

V was cut back by 3 bases and J by 2 bases, leaving a gap of 13 bases between them. In the germline V gene, CDR1 corresponds to LGHNA and CDR2 to YSLEER. The CDR3 runs 15 amino acids, cysteine and phenylalanine included. Left in the record is the CDR3 DNA by itself, 45 bases read in frame from the first base. The chain is made from TRBV4-3 and TRBJ1-2, with TRBD1 tentatively as D gene (5 bases match). The sequence was collected from a woman aged 40-49 years with acute COVID-19. The sequenced sample was PBMCs or T cells enriched from blood (not recorded which). The DNA sequence is TGCGCCAGCAGCCACCTAGGACGGGGGAACTATGGCTACACCTTC. The resulting protein is CASSHLGRGNYGYTF.